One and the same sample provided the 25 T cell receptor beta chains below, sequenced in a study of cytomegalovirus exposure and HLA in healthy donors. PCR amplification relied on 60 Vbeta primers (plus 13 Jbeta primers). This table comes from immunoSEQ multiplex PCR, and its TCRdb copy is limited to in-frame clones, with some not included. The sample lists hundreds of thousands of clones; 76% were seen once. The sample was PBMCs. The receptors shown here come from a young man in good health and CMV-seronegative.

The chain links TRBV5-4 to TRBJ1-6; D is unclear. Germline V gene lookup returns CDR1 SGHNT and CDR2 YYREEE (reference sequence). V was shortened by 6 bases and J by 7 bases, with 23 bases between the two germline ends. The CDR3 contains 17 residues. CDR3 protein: CASTPYLERLGNSPLHF. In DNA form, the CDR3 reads TGTGCCAGCACCCCGTACTTGGAGCGGCTAGGGAATTCACCCCTCCACTTT.

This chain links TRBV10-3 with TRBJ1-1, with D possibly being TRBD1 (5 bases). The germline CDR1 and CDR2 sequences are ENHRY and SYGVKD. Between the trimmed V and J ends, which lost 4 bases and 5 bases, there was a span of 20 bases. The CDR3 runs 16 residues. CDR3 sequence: CAISGEGGLRGTEAFF. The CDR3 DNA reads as TGTGCCATCAGTGGGGAGGGCGGGCTACGGGGGACTGAAGCTTTCTTT.

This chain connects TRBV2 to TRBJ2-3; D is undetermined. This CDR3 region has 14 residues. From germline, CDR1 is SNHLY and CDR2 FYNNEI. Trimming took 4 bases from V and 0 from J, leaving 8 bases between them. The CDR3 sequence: CASSVGRSTDTQYF. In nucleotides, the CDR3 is TGTGCCAGCAGTGTGGGCAGAAGCACAGATACGCAGTATTTT.

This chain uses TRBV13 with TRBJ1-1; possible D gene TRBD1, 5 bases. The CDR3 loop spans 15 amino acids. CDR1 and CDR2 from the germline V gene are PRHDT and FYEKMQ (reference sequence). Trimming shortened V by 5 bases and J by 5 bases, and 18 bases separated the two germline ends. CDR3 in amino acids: CASSTGAQGGTEAFF. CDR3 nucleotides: TGTGCCAGCAGCACCGGGGCCCAGGGAGGGACTGAAGCTTTCTTT.

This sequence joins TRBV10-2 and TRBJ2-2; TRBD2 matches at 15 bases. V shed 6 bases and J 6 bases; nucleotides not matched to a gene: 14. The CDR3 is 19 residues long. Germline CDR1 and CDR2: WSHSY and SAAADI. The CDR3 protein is CASRPSTGLAGGGAGELFF. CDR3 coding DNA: TGCGCCAGCAGACCCAGTACGGGACTAGCGGGAGGAGGTGCCGGGGAGCTGTTTTTT.

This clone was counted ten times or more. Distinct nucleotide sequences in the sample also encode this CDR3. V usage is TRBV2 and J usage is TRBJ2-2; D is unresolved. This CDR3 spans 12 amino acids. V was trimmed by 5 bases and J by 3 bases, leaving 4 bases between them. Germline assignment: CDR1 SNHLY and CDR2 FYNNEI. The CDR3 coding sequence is TGTGCCAGCAGTCTAGACACCGGGGAGCTGTTTTTT. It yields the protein CASSLDTGELFF. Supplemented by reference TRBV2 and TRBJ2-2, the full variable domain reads EPEVTQTPSHQVTQMGQEVILRCVPISNHLYFYWYRQILGQKVEFLVSFYNNEISEKSEIFDDQFSVERPDGSNFTLKIRSTKLEDSAMYFCASSLDTGELFFGEGSRLTVL.

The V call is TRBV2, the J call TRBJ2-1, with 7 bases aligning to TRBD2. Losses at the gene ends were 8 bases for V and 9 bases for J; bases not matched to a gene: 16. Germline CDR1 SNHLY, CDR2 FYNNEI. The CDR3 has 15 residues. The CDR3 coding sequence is TGTGCCAGCTCCGGGACTTGGGGGGGATCGGGTGAGCAGTTCTTC. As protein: CASSGTWGGSGEQFF.

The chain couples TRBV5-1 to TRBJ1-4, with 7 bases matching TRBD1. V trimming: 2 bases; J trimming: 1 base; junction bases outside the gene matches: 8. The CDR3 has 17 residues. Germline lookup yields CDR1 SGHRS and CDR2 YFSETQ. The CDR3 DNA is TGCGCCAGCAGCTTACAGGGGATTGGGGTAACTAATGAAAAACTGTTTTTT. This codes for CASSLQGIGVTNEKLFF.

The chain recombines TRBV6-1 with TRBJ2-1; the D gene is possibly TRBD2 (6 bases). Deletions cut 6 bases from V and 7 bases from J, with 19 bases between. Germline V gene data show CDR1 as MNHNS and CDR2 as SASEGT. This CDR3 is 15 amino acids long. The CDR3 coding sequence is TGTGCCAGCAGGGCGGGACTCTCCTATTCGAATGAGCAGTTCTTC. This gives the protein CASRAGLSYSNEQFF.

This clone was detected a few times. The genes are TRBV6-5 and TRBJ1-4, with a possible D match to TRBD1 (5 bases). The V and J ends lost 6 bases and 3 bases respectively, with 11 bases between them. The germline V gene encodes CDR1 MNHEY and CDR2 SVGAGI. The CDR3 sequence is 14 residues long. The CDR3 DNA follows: TGTGCCAGCAGGATTGGGGGGTCTAATGAAAAACTGTTTTTT. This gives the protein CASRIGGSNEKLFF.

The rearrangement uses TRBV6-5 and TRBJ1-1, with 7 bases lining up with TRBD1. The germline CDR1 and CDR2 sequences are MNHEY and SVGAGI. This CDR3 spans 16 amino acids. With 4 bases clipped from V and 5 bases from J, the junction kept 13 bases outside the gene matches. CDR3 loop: CASSWYFTGVKTEAFF. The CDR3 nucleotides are TGTGCCAGCAGTTGGTATTTCACAGGGGTTAAGACTGAAGCTTTCTTT.

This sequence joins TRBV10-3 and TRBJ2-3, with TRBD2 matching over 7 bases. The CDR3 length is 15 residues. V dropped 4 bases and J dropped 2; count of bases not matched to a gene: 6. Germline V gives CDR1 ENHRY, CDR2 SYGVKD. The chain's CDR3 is CAISGIAGDTDTQYF. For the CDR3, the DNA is TGTGCCATCAGTGGGATCGCGGGAGACACAGATACGCAGTATTTT.

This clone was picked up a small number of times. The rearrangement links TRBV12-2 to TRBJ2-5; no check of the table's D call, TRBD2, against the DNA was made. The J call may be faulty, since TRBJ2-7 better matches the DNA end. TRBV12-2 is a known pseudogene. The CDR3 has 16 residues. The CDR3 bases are TGTGCAAGTCGCTTAGGGAGTCGGGAGGGGGGGAACGAGCAGTACTTC. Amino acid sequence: CASRLGSREGGNEQYF.

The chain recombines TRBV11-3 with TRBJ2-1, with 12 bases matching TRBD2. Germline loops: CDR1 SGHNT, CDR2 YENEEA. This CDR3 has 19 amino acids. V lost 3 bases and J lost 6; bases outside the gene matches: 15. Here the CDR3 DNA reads TGTGCCAGCAGCTTTTCTAGCGGGAGGGTCGCCATAAGCGTCAATGAGCAGTTCTTC. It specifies CASSFSSGRVAISVNEQFF.

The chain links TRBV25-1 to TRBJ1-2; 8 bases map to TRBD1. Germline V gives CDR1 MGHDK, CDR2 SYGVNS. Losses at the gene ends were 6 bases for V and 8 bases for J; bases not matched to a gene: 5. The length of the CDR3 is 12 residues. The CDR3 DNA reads TGTGCCAGCAGGAGACAGGGGTGGGGCTACACCTTC. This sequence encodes CASRRQGWGYTF.

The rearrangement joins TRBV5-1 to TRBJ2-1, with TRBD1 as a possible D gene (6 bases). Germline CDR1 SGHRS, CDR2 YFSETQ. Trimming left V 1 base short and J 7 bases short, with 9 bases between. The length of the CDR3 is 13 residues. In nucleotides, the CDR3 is TGCGCCAGCAGCTTGCAGGGGACGAATGAGCAGTTCTTC. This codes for CASSLQGTNEQFF.

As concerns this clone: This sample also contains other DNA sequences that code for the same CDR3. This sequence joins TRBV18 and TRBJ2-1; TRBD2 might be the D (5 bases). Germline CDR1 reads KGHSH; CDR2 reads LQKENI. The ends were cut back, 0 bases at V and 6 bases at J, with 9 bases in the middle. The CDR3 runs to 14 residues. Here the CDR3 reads CASSPPSVSNEQFF. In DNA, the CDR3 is TGTGCCAGCTCACCACCTAGCGTTTCCAATGAGCAGTTCTTC.

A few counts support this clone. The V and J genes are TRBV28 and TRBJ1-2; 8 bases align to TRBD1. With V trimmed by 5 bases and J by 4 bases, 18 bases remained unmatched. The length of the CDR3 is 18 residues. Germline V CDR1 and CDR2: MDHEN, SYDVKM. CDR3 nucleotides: TGTGCCAGCAGTACACAAAAGTATACCAGGGGGCGCGGCTATGGCTACACCTTC. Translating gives CASSTQKYTRGRGYGYTF.

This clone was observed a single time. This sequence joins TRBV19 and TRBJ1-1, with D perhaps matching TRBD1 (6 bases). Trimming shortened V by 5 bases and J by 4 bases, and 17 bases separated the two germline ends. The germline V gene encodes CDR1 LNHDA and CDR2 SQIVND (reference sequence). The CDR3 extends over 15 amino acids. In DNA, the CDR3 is TGTGCCAGTAGTCTGATAGACAGGCACCTCACTGAAGCTTTCTTT. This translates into CASSLIDRHLTEAFF. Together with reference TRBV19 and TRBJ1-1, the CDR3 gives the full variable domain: DGGITQSPKYLFRKEGQNVTLSCEQNLNHDAMYWYRQDPGQGLRLIYYSQIVNDFQKGDIAEGYSVSREKKESFPLTVTSAQKNPTAFYLCASSLIDRHLTEAFFGQGTRLTVV.

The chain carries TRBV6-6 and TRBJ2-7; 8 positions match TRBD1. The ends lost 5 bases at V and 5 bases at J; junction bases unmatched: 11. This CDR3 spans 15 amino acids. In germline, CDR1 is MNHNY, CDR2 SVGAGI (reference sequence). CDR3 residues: CASSHFGQGGNEQYF. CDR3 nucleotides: TGTGCCAGCAGTCACTTCGGACAGGGTGGTAACGAGCAGTACTTC.

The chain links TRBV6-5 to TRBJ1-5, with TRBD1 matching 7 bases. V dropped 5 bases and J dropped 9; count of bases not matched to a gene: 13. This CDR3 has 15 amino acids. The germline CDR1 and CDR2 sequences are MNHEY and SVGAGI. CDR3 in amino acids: CASSNRDSPTGPQHF. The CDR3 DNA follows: TGTGCCAGCAGTAATAGGGACAGCCCTACGGGGCCCCAGCATTTT.

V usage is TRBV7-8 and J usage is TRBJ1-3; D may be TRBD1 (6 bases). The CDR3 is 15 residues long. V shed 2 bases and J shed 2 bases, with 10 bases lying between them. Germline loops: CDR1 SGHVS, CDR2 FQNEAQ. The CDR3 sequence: CASSLQGKAGNTIYF. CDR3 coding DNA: TGTGCCAGCAGCTTACAGGGGAAGGCTGGAAACACCATATATTTT.

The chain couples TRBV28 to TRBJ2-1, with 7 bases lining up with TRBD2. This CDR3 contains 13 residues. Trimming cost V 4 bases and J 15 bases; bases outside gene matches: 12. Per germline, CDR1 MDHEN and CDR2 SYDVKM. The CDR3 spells CASSWGGPARMFF. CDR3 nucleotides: TGTGCCAGCAGTTGGGGAGGGCCAGCGCGTATGTTCTTC.

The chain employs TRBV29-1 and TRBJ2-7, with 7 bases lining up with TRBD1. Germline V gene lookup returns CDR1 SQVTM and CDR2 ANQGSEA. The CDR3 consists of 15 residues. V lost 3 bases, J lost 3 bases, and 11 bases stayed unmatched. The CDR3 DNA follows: TGCAGCGTTGAGGGTGGGGAACAGGGGAGCTACGAGCAGTACTTC. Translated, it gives CSVEGGEQGSYEQYF.

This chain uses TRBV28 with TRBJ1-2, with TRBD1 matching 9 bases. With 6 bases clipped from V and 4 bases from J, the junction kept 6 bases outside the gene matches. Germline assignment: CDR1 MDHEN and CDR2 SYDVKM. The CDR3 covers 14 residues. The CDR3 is CASSPHRGPYGYTF. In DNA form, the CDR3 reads TGTGCCAGCAGCCCCCACAGGGGGCCCTATGGCTACACCTTC.